This T cell receptor beta chain was sequenced in a study of cytotoxic CD8 clonotypes in ibrutinib-treated CLL (dated by TCRdb to 2020 to 2023). Background on the whole study: In this cohort, 15 patients were treatment-naive and some 10 were relapsed/refractory, while around 18 had unmutated IGHV. Partial responses were observed in 24 patients and complete responses in 2; after a median follow-up of around 68 months, remission was maintained in approximately 15 patients and progression was observed in 12. Samples at response were collected after a median of 12 months of treatment, with a range of about 6 to 40 months. On average, each sample had 255,043 productive templates and 94,082 productive rearrangements. Longitudinal samples were available for about 30% of the roughly 90 trial participants. Cryopreserved peripheral blood mononuclear cells were collected before treatment, at response, and at either disease progression or sustained remission. Every remission and progressive disease sample was obtained while ibrutinib was still being received by the patients.

Turning to this clone: It has no known antigen specificity. No qualities accompany the bases; no much larger clone lies one base away.

Study-level results and caveats: Clonality rose at ibrutinib response, remained stable during sustained remission, and dropped back toward baseline at progression. Baseline clonality exceeded that of age-matched healthy donors and correlated strongly with circulating CD8+ T-cell counts. Lymph node repertoires were not examined, and the timing of sampling was not matched between patients in sustained remission and those whose disease progressed. Public clonotypes were rare and either shrank or stayed stable during treatment, and the rise in clonality at ibrutinib response reflected expansion of private clonotypes.

In light of the paper, this sample's time point label describes: approximately eleven months on ibrutinib. For TCR beta library preparation, 1.5 to 2 micrograms of genomic DNA was extracted from cryopreserved PBMCs. Longitudinal blood samples from CLL patients on ibrutinib monotherapy were analyzed using high-throughput TCR beta sequencing. The patients took part in an open-label, single-center phase 2 trial of ibrutinib monotherapy. The CDR3 holds 16 amino acids from the cysteine to the phenylalanine. Of all the DNA, just the CDR3 is kept, 48 bases in frame from base 1. CDR1 is given as LNHDA and CDR2 as SQIVND, both from the germline V gene (reference sequence). Trimming costs V 7 bases and J 5 bases, and their ends lie 20 bases apart. A MiSeq instrument was used for deep resolution sequencing, which targeted depths ranging from 1 in 1 million up to 1 in 200,000 T cells, with coverage averaging 10x for each clonotype. TCR beta libraries were generated with the immunoSEQ hsTCRB Kit. For the original study's pipeline: ImmunoSEQ Data Assistant and ImmunoSEQ Analyzer were used for data analysis, and V, D and J genes were assigned according to IMGT definitions. Clonality, which ranges from 0 to 1, was calculated as one minus the normalized Shannon entropy of productive rearrangement frequencies. Only overrepresented clonotypes making up at least 0.05% of each patient's repertoire were included in the public clonotype analysis. About twelve repertoires from age-matched healthy donors, obtained from immuneACCESS, served as clonality controls. Here the immuneACCESS table is served through TCRdb, limited to in-frame sequences with V and J called. Missing clones are a known gap in these copies; in checked studies unresolved V genes cover under half, and the rest lacks a known reason. D and trimming were read from the DNA, whereas the V and J calls and clone size are those reported in that table. For this sample there are fewer than 70,000 clones; over 60% appear just once. The ten largest clonotypes hold 35% to 55% of the sample.

The rearrangement joined TRBV19 to TRBJ2-2; the D gene is possibly TRBD2, with 5 bases matching. The sequencing here drew on PBMCs, taken after 12 months of ibrutinib treatment. This receptor was obtained from a human donor with chronic lymphocytic leukemia. Here is the DNA: TGTGCCAGTACTTTAGGTTCTCTAAAGCGGACCGGGGAGCTGTTTTTT. Its coded protein is CASTLGSLKRTGELFF.